One and the same sample provided the 23 T cell receptor beta chains below, sequenced in a study of T-cell memory formation after mild COVID-19. Via MiXCR, TCRdb re-called the 5' RACE reads, giving one row per CDR3 protein. This sample carries approximately 100,000 distinct CDR3 sequences, approximately 13% of them seen once, and the ten largest clones take more than 25%. Specimen: PBMCs or a T cell subset sorted from them (not recorded which). These receptors originate from an adult woman who had mild COVID-19 (a few samples of this study predate the infection). Cell type and time point are not known.

The chain recombines TRBV18 with TRBJ1-1; tentatively, D is TRBD1 (5 bases). The germline V gene encodes CDR1 KGHSH and CDR2 LQKENI. V lost 3 bases and J 4 bases, leaving 18 bases between the germline ends. CDR3 size: 16 residues. The CDR3 nucleotides are TGTGCCAGCTCACCCTCCGGGGCAGGGCGTGTCACTGAAGCTTTCTTT. Its translation is CASSPSGAGRVTEAFF.

Only a few counts were recorded for this clonotype. This rearrangement joins TRBV5-1 to TRBJ1-1, with D possibly matching TRBD1 (5 bases). Trimming left V 1 base short and J 1 base short, with 11 bases between. This CDR3 spans 15 amino acids. Germline CDR1 reads SGHRS; CDR2 reads YFSETQ. The CDR3 is CASSLIGAPNTEAFF. The CDR3 coding sequence is TGCGCCAGCAGCTTGATCGGGGCACCGAACACTGAAGCTTTCTTT.

This clonotype came up many times. The gene calls are TRBV29-1 and TRBJ1-2; no firm D call. The CDR3 has 12 residues. V was cut by 1 base and J by 3 bases, with 6 bases left in between. Germline values: CDR1 SQVTM, CDR2 ANQGSEA. The CDR3 sequence is CSVEARDYGYTF. CDR3 nucleotides: TGCAGCGTTGAAGCAAGGGACTATGGCTACACCTTC.

The chain is built from TRBV7-9 and TRBJ1-1, with D perhaps TRBD1 (5 bases). The V end lost 0 bases, the J end lost 8 bases, and 10 bases lay between the germline ends. The CDR3 sequence is 13 residues long. Germline CDR1 SEHNR, CDR2 FQNEAQ (reference sequence). CDR3 sequence (DNA): TGTGCCAGCAGCTTAGCGGGGACGGCAGAAGCTTTCTTT. Translation gives CASSLAGTAEAFF.

This chain uses TRBV7-8 with TRBJ2-7; D remains ambiguous. Between the trimmed V and J ends, which lost 5 bases and 9 bases, there was a span of 11 bases. Germline V CDR1 and CDR2: SGHVS, FQNEAQ. The CDR3 loop spans 11 amino acids. CDR3 sequence: CASSSGRGQYF. The CDR3 DNA follows: TGTGCCAGCAGCAGTGGACGTGGGCAGTACTTC. The whole variable domain, remainder taken from reference TRBV7-8 and TRBJ2-7, is GAGVSQSPRYKVAKRGQDVALRCDPISGHVSLFWYQQALGQGPEFLTYFQNEAQLDKSGLPSDRFFAERPEGSVSTLKIQRTQQEDSAVYLCASSSGRGQYFGPGTRLTVT.

V and J are TRBV5-1 and TRBJ2-2; D unresolved. The CDR3 spans 11 residues. Trimming took off 5 bases at V and 10 bases at J, with 9 bases between the two ends. Germline CDR1 reads SGHRS; CDR2 reads YFSETQ. CDR3 sequence (DNA): TGCGCCAGCAGAGGCGAGTTGGAGCTGTTTTTT. It is translated as CASRGELELFF.

The gene calls are TRBV3-1 and TRBJ2-7; 9 bases are shared with TRBD2. J gave up 2 bases and V 4 bases, and 6 bases lay outside the gene matches. CDR3 length: 15 amino acids. CDR1 and CDR2 from the germline V gene are LGHDT and YNNKEL (reference sequence). Here the CDR3 DNA reads TGTGCCAGCAGCCTTTCACTAGCGGGTCCCTACGAGCAGTACTTC. This encodes CASSLSLAGPYEQYF.

V and J are TRBV3-1 and TRBJ2-1, with 12 bases lining up with TRBD2. Germline V lookup: CDR1 LGHDT, CDR2 YNNKEL (reference sequence). CDR3 length: 18 residues. The junction had 14 bases not matched to a gene; V was cut back by 3 bases and J by 8 bases. The CDR3 sequence: CASSHIQGTSGPGYEQFF. CDR3 coding DNA: TGTGCCAGCAGCCACATACAGGGGACTAGCGGGCCCGGGTATGAGCAGTTCTTC.

This chain's CDR3 is CASSARWGIGDEQFF. The DNA of the CDR3 is TGTGCCAGCAGTGCCCGCTGGGGTATTGGTGATGAGCAGTTCTTC. This chain links TRBV6-5 with TRBJ2-1, with D hard to call. The V gene lost 5 bases and the J gene lost 8 bases, with 19 bases spanning the gap. CDR3 length: 15 residues. Germline values: CDR1 MNHEY, CDR2 SVGAGI.

The genes are TRBV24-1 and TRBJ2-6; D is possibly TRBD2 (5 bases). The CDR3 sequence is 18 residues long. V lost 3 bases and J lost 0, with 14 bases in between. Germline V lookup: CDR1 KGHDR, CDR2 SFDVKD. Here the CDR3 DNA reads TGTGCCACCAGTGATCGTGGGGAGATCAGCTCTGGGGCCAACGTCCTGACTTTC. Its translation: CATSDRGEISSGANVLTF.

This clonotype has just a few counts. This chain connects TRBV5-5 to TRBJ2-4; the D call may be TRBD1 or TRBD2 (5 bases each). Germline CDR1 SGHKS, CDR2 YYEKEE (reference sequence). V dropped 4 bases and J dropped 12 bases, with 20 bases sitting between them. This CDR3 contains 14 residues. CDR3 protein: CASSPSDPARGQYF. Written as DNA, the CDR3 is TGTGCCAGCAGCCCCTCGGACCCGGCGAGGGGTCAGTACTTC. The complete variable domain, with remaining parts taken from reference TRBV5-5 and TRBJ2-4, reads DAGVTQSPTHLIKTRGQQVTLRCSPISGHKSVSWYQQVLGQGPQFIFQYYEKEERGRGNFPDRFSARQFPNYSSELNVNALLLGDSALYLCASSPSDPARGQYFGAGTRLSVL.

This clonotype was counted between two and nine times. This chain joins TRBV5-1 and TRBJ2-3; the D gene is possibly TRBD2 (6 bases). Germline CDR1 and CDR2: SGHRS and YFSETQ. This CDR3 spans 18 amino acids. The V and J ends lost 1 base and 2 bases respectively, with 20 bases between them. As DNA, the CDR3 is TGCGCCAGCAGCTTGTGGGACTCCCCGTCTACTTTCACAGATACGCAGTATTTT. This sequence encodes CASSLWDSPSTFTDTQYF.

This clonotype was detected once. The rearrangement joins TRBV5-1 to TRBJ2-3; TRBD1 matches 7 bases. Germline V gives CDR1 SGHRS, CDR2 YFSETQ. The CDR3 has 15 residues. Trimming removed 5 bases from V and 5 bases from J; junction bases left unmatched: 11. CDR3 residues: CASRGTGEVGDTQYF. CDR3 DNA: TGCGCCAGCAGAGGAACAGGGGAAGTGGGAGATACGCAGTATTTT.

This clonotype appeared a few times. The rearrangement uses TRBV20-1 and TRBJ2-5; perhaps TRBD1 as D (5 bases). Trimming took 6 bases from V and 7 from J, leaving 12 bases between them. Germline V gene sequence: CDR1 DFQATT, CDR2 SNEGSKA (reference sequence). CDR3 length: 11 amino acids. CDR3 in amino acids: CSALWGGTQYF. The CDR3 nucleotides read TGCAGTGCCCTGTGGGGCGGGACCCAGTACTTC.

The rearrangement joins TRBV6-5 to TRBJ1-1, with TRBD1 matching 7 bases. Per germline, CDR1 MNHEY and CDR2 SVGAGI. Trimming at V came to 0 bases and at J to 2 bases, leaving 6 bases not matched to a gene. There are 16 residues in the CDR3. The CDR3 loop reads CASSYSPGTANTEAFF. In DNA, the CDR3 is TGTGCCAGCAGTTACTCCCCCGGGACAGCTAACACTGAAGCTTTCTTT.

This chain links TRBV9 with TRBJ2-1, with 12 bases fitting TRBD2. The CDR3 loop spans 17 amino acids. Per germline, CDR1 SGDLS and CDR2 YYNGEE. The junction had 13 bases not matched to a gene; V was cut back by 5 bases and J by 7 bases. The CDR3 loop reads CASSQGATSGSGNEQFF. The CDR3 bases are TGTGCCAGCAGTCAGGGCGCGACTAGCGGGAGTGGGAATGAGCAGTTCTTC. Full variable domain (outside the CDR3, taken from reference TRBV9 and TRBJ2-1): DSGVTQTPKHLITATGQRVTLRCSPRSGDLSVYWYQQSLDQGLQFLIQYYNGEERAKGNILERFSAQQFPDLHSELNLSSLELGDSALYFCASSQGATSGSGNEQFFGPGTRLTVL.

About this clonotype itself: An end of the junction differs from the germline gene, which may be a read error. V usage is TRBV27 and J usage is TRBJ2-3, with 8 bases lining up with TRBD2. The CDR3 has 15 amino acids. CDR1 is MNHEY, CDR2 SMNVEV, per germline (reference sequence). CDR3 sequence reads: CASRLYSGGADTQYF. CDR3 sequence (DNA): TGTGCCAGCAGATTATACTCCGGGGGGGCGGATACGCAGTATTTT.

This clonotype showed up many times. The V gene is TRBV30, the J gene TRBJ2-7, with TRBD1 matching over 8 bases. J gave up 1 base and V 5 bases, and 7 bases lay outside the gene matches. The CDR3 is made up of 14 amino acids. Germline V lookup: CDR1 GTSNPN, CDR2 SVGIG (reference sequence). This CDR3 is CAWATGVGSYEQYF. The CDR3 nucleotides are TGTGCCTGGGCGACAGGGGTCGGTTCCTACGAGCAGTACTTC.

This clonotype has only a few counts. The chain carries TRBV7-2 and TRBJ1-1; tentatively, D is TRBD1 (6 bases). Germline CDR1 SGHTA, CDR2 FQGNSA. This CDR3 has 16 amino acids. The V end lost 4 bases, the J end lost 0 bases, and 15 bases lay between the germline ends. In nucleotides, the CDR3 is TGTGCCAGCAGCTACCACTGGACAGTTATGAACACTGAAGCTTTCTTT. As protein: CASSYHWTVMNTEAFF.

In this sample, this clonotype turned up many times. The chain links TRBV6-5 to TRBJ2-7; D is unclear. The CDR3 has 13 residues. Per germline, CDR1 MNHEY and CDR2 SVGAGI. V lost 6 bases to trimming and J lost 0 bases, with 9 bases between them. The CDR3 protein is CASSDHSSYEQYF. The CDR3 region has the DNA TGTGCCAGCAGCGATCACAGCTCCTACGAGCAGTACTTC.

V and J are TRBV19 and TRBJ1-2; D ambiguous. Germline assignment: CDR1 LNHDA and CDR2 SQIVND (reference sequence). The CDR3 is 12 amino acids. Trimming shortened V by 5 bases and J by 4 bases, and 8 bases separated the two germline ends. The CDR3 DNA follows: TGTGCCAGTAGTCCCAACACCTATGGCTACACCTTC. Amino acid sequence: CASSPNTYGYTF.

This clonotype turned up a few times. The chain links TRBV5-1 to TRBJ2-5, with 11 nucleotides matching TRBD2. The CDR3 totals 15 residues. In germline, CDR1 is SGHRS, CDR2 YFSETQ. V trimming: 1 base; J trimming: 1 base; junction bases outside the gene matches: 0. In DNA form, the CDR3 reads TGCGCCAGCAGCTTGACTAGCGGGGGCCAAGAGACCCAGTACTTC. Protein product: CASSLTSGGQETQYF.

The chain links TRBV12-3 or TRBV12-4 to TRBJ1-1; 7 bases agree with TRBD1. V trimming: 2 bases; J trimming: 1 base; junction bases outside the gene matches: 19. This CDR3 contains 20 residues. CDR3 DNA: TGTGCCAGCAGTTTAAGGAAGGCAGGGGGGGCGCGGGGTGAGAACACTGAAGCTTTCTTT. It is translated as CASSLRKAGGARGENTEAFF.